This TCR beta chain appears in the sequencing data of a study of blood T cell repertoires in COVID-19. Study-level background: PBMCs, B-cell-depleted T cells, or T cells were the source of the cDNA or gDNA that made up the material.

The data were produced by immunoSEQ multiplex PCR, yet TCRdb's version contains in-frame clones alone and is incomplete. The table includes about 250,000 clones, 88% detected once. V shed 6 bases and J shed 4 bases, with 12 bases lying between them. The CDR3 loop spans 12 amino acids. CDR1 SQVTM and CDR2 ANQGSEA come from the germline V gene. The chain has TRBV29-1 and TRBJ1-1; tentative D call: TRBD1 (5 bases). This clonotype originated in a man older than 75 with acute or convalescent COVID-19. The material sequenced was peripheral blood. This CDR3 reads CSVVSGGTEAFF. The CDR3 DNA is TGCAGCGTCGTATCCGGGGGCACTGAAGCTTTCTTT.